A selection of T cell receptor beta chains follows, all from one sample in a study of T-cell reconstitution after alpha-beta-depleted transplantation in children. Via MiXCR, TCRdb re-called the PCR reads, giving one row per CDR3 protein. The sample records 450,000 to 600,000 distinct CDR3 sequences, about 16% being singletons. The sequences come from PBMCs from the stem cell graft donor, collected from the stem cell graft. The receptors were gathered from a human donor who donated a stem cell graft to a child with acute lymphoblastic leukemia. The CDR3 runs from the conserved cysteine through the conserved F or W. D genes are given only for firm matches. Clone size appears in some rows only: once, few, many, or a class for an expanded clone.

>TRBV7-9|.|.|TRBJ2-2
TGTGCCAGCAGCCTGGGACTTACCACCGGGGAGCTGTTTTTT
CASSLGLTTGELFF
>TRBV12-3/TRBV12-4|few|.|TRBJ1-4
TGTGCCAGCTCAATCCGTGACAACCCAATCGGGGAAAAACTGTTTTTT
CASSIRDNPIGEKLFF
>TRBV12-3/TRBV12-4|few|.|TRBJ1-4
TGTGCCAGCAGGATCTCCCCTGGGAGGGGCTCTAATGAAAAACTGTTTTTT
CASRISPGRGSNEKLFF
>TRBV20-1|few|TRBD2|TRBJ2-7
TGCAGTGCTCACCCCACTAGCGGGGGCTACGAGCAGTACTTC
CSAHPTSGGYEQYF
>TRBV6-2/TRBV6-3|.|.|TRBJ1-1
TGTGCCAGCAGTTACGTCGGCGCCTCGGAGACTGAAGCTTTCTTT
CASSYVGASETEAFF
>TRBV21-1|.|.|TRBJ2-7
TGTGCCACCCATGAGCGTAGGGCTCTATCCTACGAGCAGTACTTC
CATHERRALSYEQYF
>TRBV12-3/TRBV12-4|few|.|TRBJ2-7
TGTGCCAGCAGTTATCCCGGGTCAAGATCCGAGCAGTACTTC
CASSYPGSRSEQYF
>TRBV5-1|many|TRBD2|TRBJ2-1
TGCGCCAGCAGCTTGACGGGGGGGTGGGCCTCCAATGAGCAGTTCTTC
CASSLTGGWASNEQFF
>TRBV4-1|many|TRBD1|TRBJ2-5
TGCGCCAGCAGCCAAGATTCGGCAGGGGGCTTGGGGACCCAGTACTTC
CASSQDSAGGLGTQYF
>TRBV12-3/TRBV12-4|few|.|TRBJ2-7
TGTGCCAGCAGTTTTCAGGGGCCGGGCGAGCAGTACTTC
CASSFQGPGEQYF
>TRBV20-1|once|TRBD2|TRBJ2-2
TGCAGGGCTGGCGGGAGCACGAGCGGGGAGCTGTTTTTT
CRAGGSTSGELFF
>TRBV12-3/TRBV12-4|.|TRBD1|TRBJ1-6
TGTGCCAGCAGTTTATGGACAGGGAGGTCACCCCTCCACTTT
CASSLWTGRSPLHF
>TRBV7-9|.|.|TRBJ1-2
TGTGCCAGCAGCGAAATTGGGCAGGGCTACACCTTC
CASSEIGQGYTF
>TRBV5-1|few|.|TRBJ1-1
TGCGCCAGCAGCTTGGTGGGAACAGCGAACACTGAAGCTTTCTTT
CASSLVGTANTEAFF
>TRBV7-9|many|.|TRBJ2-6
TGTGCCAGCAGCTTATATGGCTCTGGGGCCAACGTCCTGACTTTC
CASSLYGSGANVLTF
>TRBV12-3/TRBV12-4|.|.|TRBJ2-1
TGTGCCAGCAGAAGTATGAATGAGCAGTTCTTC
CASRSMNEQFF
>TRBV20-1|few|.|TRBJ1-1
TGCAGTGCTAAACAGGGTGTAGGTGAAGCTTTCTTT
CSAKQGVGEAFF
>TRBV11-1|few|.|TRBJ1-5
TGTGCCAGCAGCTTAGTAGGAGGGGACACGAAGAGCAATCAGCCCCAGCATTTT
CASSLVGGDTKSNQPQHF
>TRBV12-3/TRBV12-4|few|.|TRBJ2-1
TGTGCCAGCATCCGATTGAATGAGCAGTTCTTC
CASIRLNEQFF
>TRBV6-1|.|.|TRBJ1-5
TGTGCCAGCAGTGCACCCCCCGGACAGCCTCACCAGCCCCAGCATTTT
CASSAPPGQPHQPQHF
>TRBV5-1|few|.|TRBJ1-4
TGCGCCAGCAGCTTGGCCGGCAGGGAGCGTGAAAAACTGTTTTTT
CASSLAGREREKLFF
>TRBV20-1|few|.|TRBJ2-1
TGCAGTGCTCCTACCGAGCTGCGGGAGCAGTTCTTC
CSAPTELREQFF
>TRBV9|.|TRBD2|TRBJ2-1
TGTGCCAGCAGCGTGAGCGGGAGGCCTTACAATGAGCAGTTCTTC
CASSVSGRPYNEQFF
>TRBV27|.|.|TRBJ1-1
TGTGCCAGCAGTTTAGGGCAGGGATTACCGTGGTTGTCGACTGAAGCTTTCTTT
CASSLGQGLPWLSTEAFF
>TRBV6-1|.|TRBD1|TRBJ1-5
TGTGCCAGCAGCCCTGGGACAGGCAAACAGCCCCAGCATTTT
CASSPGTGKQPQHF
>TRBV23-1|.|.|TRBJ2-4
TGCGCCAGCCCACTAGCCAAAAACATTCAGTACTTC
CASPLAKNIQYF
>TRBV7-3|many|.|TRBJ2-1
TGTGCCAGCAGCTTAACGATGGGGGGCAAGGTCTTC
CASSLTMGGKVF
>TRBV20-1|.|TRBD2|TRBJ2-1
TGCAGTGCCCCCACTAGCGGGGGTAATGAGCAGTTCTTC
CSAPTSGGNEQFF
>TRBV3-1|.|.|TRBJ1-1
TGTGCCAGCAGCCACCCACAGGTGAACACTGAAGCTTTCTTT
CASSHPQVNTEAFF
>TRBV4-1|.|.|TRBJ2-7
TGCGCCAGCAGCCCTTTGGGCCCCTTAAGCGGGCGTTCCTACGAGCAGTACTTC
CASSPLGPLSGRSYEQYF
>TRBV5-5|.|.|TRBJ1-1
TGTGCCAGCAGCTGGGCCCGGGGGCGGTCGAACACTGAAGCTTTCTTT
CASSWARGRSNTEAFF
>TRBV29-1|few|.|TRBJ2-7
TGCAGCGTTGAAGCCCAGCGATCCTACGAGCAGTACTTC
CSVEAQRSYEQYF
>TRBV5-5|.|.|TRBJ2-3
TGTGCCAGCCTGGGGGATACGCAGTATTTT
CASLGDTQYF
>TRBV15|.|TRBD1|TRBJ1-5
TGTGCCACCAGCAGAGAACAGGGGCTAAGCAATCAGCCCCAGCATTTT
CATSREQGLSNQPQHF
>TRBV27|.|.|TRBJ1-5
TGTGCCAGCAGACCCATACACCCCAATCAGCCCCAGCATTTT
CASRPIHPNQPQHF
>TRBV9|once|TRBD2|TRBJ2-3
TGTGCCAGCAGCGTAGCGGCGGGAGGGAGAAGAGGCACAGATACGCAGTATTTT
CASSVAAGGRRGTDTQYF
>TRBV7-2|.|.|TRBJ1-5
TGTGCCAGCAGCTTTTCAGGGAACAATCAGCCCCAGCATTTT
CASSFSGNNQPQHF
>TRBV6-2/TRBV6-3|.|.|TRBJ2-2
TGTGCCAGCAGTTCGGTGACAGAGGGAGACTCATATGGGGAGCTGTTTTTT
CASSSVTEGDSYGELFF
>TRBV5-1|.|TRBD2|TRBJ2-5
TGCGCCAGCAGCTGGGGGACTAGCCCAGAGACCCAGTACTTC
CASSWGTSPETQYF
>TRBV29-1|few|.|TRBJ1-1
TGCAGCGTTGAGGCAGGGACGATGAACACTGAAGCTTTCTTT
CSVEAGTMNTEAFF
>TRBV20-1|few|.|TRBJ1-3
TGCAGTGCTAGTGGGGTAGTTTCTGGAAACACCATATATTTT
CSASGVVSGNTIYF
>TRBV9|few|TRBD2|TRBJ2-4
TGTGCCAGCAGCGAGGGACTAGCGGGAGGGCAAAACATTCAGTACTTC
CASSEGLAGGQNIQYF
>TRBV6-5|.|TRBD1|TRBJ1-1
TGTGCCAGCAGTTACCTCCCGACAGGGGCGAACACTGAAGCTTTCTTT
CASSYLPTGANTEAFF
>TRBV27|.|.|TRBJ2-6
TGTGCCAGCGGGGGTCTGGGGGCCAACGTCCTGACTTTC
CASGGLGANVLTF
>TRBV6-1|.|.|TRBJ2-7
TGTGCCAGCAGTAGGCCGACGGACGAGCAGTACTTC
CASSRPTDEQYF
>TRBV10-1|few|TRBD1|TRBJ2-4
TGCGCCAGCAGTGAGTCACAGGGGTTTCAGTACTTC
CASSESQGFQYF
>TRBV27|few|TRBD2|TRBJ2-1
TGTGCCAGCAAACGAACTAGCGTCGGCTACAATGAGCAGTTCTTC
CASKRTSVGYNEQFF
>TRBV5-1|.|TRBD2|TRBJ2-7
TGCGCCAGCAGCTTGCGGAGCGGGAGAGAGTACGAGCAGTACTTC
CASSLRSGREYEQYF
>TRBV7-8|.|TRBD1|TRBJ2-5
TGTGCCAGCAGTCAATACCCCCAAGCAGGGACAGAAGAGACCCAGTACTTC
CASSQYPQAGTEETQYF
>TRBV7-9|few|TRBD1|TRBJ1-1
TGTGCCAGCAGCCAAACCGGGACAGGGGTCACTGAAGCTTTCTTT
CASSQTGTGVTEAFF
>TRBV12-3/TRBV12-4|.|TRBD1|TRBJ2-2
TGTGCCAGCAGACCCGACAGGGGGCGAACCGGGGAGCTGTTTTTT
CASRPDRGRTGELFF
>TRBV7-9|.|.|TRBJ2-7
TGTGCCAGCAGCGACTATCGCGGGTTTCTCCTCTCCTACGAGCAGTACTTC
CASSDYRGFLLSYEQYF
>TRBV5-6|many|.|TRBJ2-1
TGTGCCAGCAGCTTGGGTACGGGTCGGCATGAGCAGTTCTTC
CASSLGTGRHEQFF
>TRBV29-1|few|.|TRBJ1-2
TGCAGCGTTGCCGAACCGGGACCCGCGGCAGATGACACCTTC
CSVAEPGPAADDTF
>TRBV14|many|TRBD1|TRBJ2-5
TGTGCCAGCAGCCGGGACAGGGAAAGAAGAGCGGCCCAGTACTTC
CASSRDRERRAAQYF
>TRBV12-3/TRBV12-4|few|.|TRBJ1-5
TGTGCCAGCACCCAGGACGGTGAACAGCATTTT
CASTQDGEQHF
>TRBV5-1|.|.|TRBJ1-1
TGCGCCAGCAGCTTGGTAACAGCGACGATGAACACTGAAGCTTTCTTT
CASSLVTATMNTEAFF
>TRBV7-9|.|.|TRBJ2-7
TGTGCCAGCAGGGGGCCAATTATTCAGGAGCAGTACTTC
CASRGPIIQEQYF
>TRBV10-3|many|.|TRBJ2-4
TGTGCCATCATTCCTCCTTTAGCCAAAAACATTCAGTACTTC
CAIIPPLAKNIQYF